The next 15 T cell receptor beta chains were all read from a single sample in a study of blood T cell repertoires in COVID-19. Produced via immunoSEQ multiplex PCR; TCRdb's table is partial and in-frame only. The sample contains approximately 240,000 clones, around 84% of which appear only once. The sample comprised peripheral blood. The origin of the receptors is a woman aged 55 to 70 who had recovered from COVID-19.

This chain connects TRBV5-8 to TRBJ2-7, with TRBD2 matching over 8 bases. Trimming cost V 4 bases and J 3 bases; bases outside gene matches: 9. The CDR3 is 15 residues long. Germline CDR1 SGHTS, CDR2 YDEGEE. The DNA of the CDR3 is TGTGCCAGCAGCCACCGTGCGGGGGGACTCTACGAGCAGTACTTC. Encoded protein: CASSHRAGGLYEQYF.

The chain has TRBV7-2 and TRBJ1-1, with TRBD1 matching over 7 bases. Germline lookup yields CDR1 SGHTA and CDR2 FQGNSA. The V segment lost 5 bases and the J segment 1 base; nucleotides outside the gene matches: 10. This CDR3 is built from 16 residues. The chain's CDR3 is CASSHHSGQANTEAFF. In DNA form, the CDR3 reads TGTGCCAGCAGCCACCATAGTGGACAGGCGAACACTGAAGCTTTCTTT.

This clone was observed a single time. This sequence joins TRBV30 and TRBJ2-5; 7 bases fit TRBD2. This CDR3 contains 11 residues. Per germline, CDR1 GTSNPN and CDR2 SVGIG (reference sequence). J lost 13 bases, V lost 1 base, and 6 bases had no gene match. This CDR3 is CAWSGGGLSYF. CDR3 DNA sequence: TGTGCCTGGAGTGGTGGGGGACTATCGTACTTC.

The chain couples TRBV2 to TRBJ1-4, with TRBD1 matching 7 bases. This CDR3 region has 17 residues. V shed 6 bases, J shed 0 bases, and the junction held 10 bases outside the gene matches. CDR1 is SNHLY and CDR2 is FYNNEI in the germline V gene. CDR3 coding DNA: TGTGCCAGCAGGTTGACAGAGGGGGCTGCAACTAATGAAAAACTGTTTTTT. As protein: CASRLTEGAATNEKLFF.

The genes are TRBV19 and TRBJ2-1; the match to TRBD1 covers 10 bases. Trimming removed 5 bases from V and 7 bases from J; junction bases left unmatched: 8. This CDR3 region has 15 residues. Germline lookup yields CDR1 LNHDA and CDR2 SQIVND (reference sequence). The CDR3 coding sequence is TGTGCCAGTAGTCGACCGGGACAGGGGATGAATGAGCAGTTCTTC. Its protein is CASSRPGQGMNEQFF. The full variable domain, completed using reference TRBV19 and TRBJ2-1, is DGGITQSPKYLFRKEGQNVTLSCEQNLNHDAMYWYRQDPGQGLRLIYYSQIVNDFQKGDIAEGYSVSREKKESFPLTVTSAQKNPTAFYLCASSRPGQGMNEQFFGPGTRLTVL.

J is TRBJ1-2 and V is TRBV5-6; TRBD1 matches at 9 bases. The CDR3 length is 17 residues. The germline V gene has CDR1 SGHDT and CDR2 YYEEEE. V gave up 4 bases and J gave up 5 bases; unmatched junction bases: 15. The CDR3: CASSPTRTGDRWYGYTF. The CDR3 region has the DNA TGTGCCAGCAGCCCTACCCGGACAGGGGATCGTTGGTATGGCTACACCTTC.

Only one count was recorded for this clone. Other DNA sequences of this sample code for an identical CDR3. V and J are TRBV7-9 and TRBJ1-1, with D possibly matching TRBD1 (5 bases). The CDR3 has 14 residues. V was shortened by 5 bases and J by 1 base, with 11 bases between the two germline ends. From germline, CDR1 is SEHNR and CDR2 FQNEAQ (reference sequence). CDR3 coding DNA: TGTGCCAGCAGCCTCGGACAACCGAACACTGAAGCTTTCTTT. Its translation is CASSLGQPNTEAFF.

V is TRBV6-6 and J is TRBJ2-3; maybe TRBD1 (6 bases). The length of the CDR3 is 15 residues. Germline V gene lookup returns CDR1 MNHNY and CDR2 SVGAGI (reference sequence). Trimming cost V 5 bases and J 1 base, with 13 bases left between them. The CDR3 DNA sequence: TGTGCCAGCAGTCCCGGGACAACCCGCACAGATACGCAGTATTTT. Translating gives CASSPGTTRTDTQYF.

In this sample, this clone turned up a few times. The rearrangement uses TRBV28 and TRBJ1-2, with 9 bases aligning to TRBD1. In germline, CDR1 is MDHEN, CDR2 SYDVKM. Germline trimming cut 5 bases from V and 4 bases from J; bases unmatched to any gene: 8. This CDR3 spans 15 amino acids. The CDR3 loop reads CASSPPGTGIYGYTF. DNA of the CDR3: TGTGCCAGCAGTCCTCCCGGGACAGGGATCTATGGCTACACCTTC.

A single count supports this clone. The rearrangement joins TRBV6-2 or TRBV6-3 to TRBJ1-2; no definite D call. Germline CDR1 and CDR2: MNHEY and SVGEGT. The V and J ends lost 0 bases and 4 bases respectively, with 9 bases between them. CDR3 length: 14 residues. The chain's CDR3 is CASSYSRGFYGYTF. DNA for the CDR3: TGTGCCAGCAGTTACTCTAGAGGATTCTATGGCTACACCTTC.

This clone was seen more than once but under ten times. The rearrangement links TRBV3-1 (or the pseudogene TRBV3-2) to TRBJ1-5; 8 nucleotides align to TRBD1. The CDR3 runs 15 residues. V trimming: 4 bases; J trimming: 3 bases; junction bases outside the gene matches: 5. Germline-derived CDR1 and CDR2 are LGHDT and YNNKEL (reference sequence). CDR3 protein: CASSPRTGFNQPQHF. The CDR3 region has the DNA TGTGCCAGCAGCCCCCGGACAGGGTTCAATCAGCCCCAGCATTTT.

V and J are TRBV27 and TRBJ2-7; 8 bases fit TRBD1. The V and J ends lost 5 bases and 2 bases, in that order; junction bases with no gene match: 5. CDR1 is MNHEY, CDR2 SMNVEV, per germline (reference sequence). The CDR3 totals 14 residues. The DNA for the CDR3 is TGTGCCAGCAGTGCCGACAGGGGAACCTACGAGCAGTACTTC. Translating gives CASSADRGTYEQYF.

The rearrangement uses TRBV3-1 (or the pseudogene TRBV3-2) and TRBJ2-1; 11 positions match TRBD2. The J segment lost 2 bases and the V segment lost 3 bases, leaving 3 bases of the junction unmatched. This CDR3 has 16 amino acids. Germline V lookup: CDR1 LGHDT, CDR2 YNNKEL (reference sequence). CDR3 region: CASSHASGGPYNEQFF. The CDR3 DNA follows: TGTGCCAGCAGCCACGCTAGCGGGGGGCCCTACAATGAGCAGTTCTTC.

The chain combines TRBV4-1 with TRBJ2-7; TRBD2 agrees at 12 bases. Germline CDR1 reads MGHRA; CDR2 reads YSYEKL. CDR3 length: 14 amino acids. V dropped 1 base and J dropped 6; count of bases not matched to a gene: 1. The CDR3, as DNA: TGCGCCAGCAGCCAAGCACTAGCGGGGGGCGAGCAGTACTTC. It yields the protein CASSQALAGGEQYF.

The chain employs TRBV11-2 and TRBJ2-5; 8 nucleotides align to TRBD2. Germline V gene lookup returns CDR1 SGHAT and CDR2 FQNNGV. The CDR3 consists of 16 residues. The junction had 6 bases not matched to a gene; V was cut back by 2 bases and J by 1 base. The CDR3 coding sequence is TGTGCCAGCAGCTTAAATAGTGCGGGGGGCCAAGAGACCCAGTACTTC. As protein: CASSLNSAGGQETQYF.